Listed below are T cell receptor beta chains from one sample, sequenced in a study of blood T cell repertoires in COVID-19. Generated by immunoSEQ multiplex PCR, the TCRdb table keeps only in-frame clones and is missing some. The profile shows 150,000 to 200,000 clones, roughly four fifths of them singletons. The sample comprised peripheral blood. These receptors all come from a human donor in a cohort sampled during active COVID-19. Both conserved end residues are part of each CDR3. D genes are given only for firm matches. Clone size appears in some rows only: once, few, many, or a class for an expanded clone.

>-|TRBV7-2|TRBJ2-1|-
CASSPGGTASYNEQFF
TGTGCCAGCAGCCCTGGGGGCACAGCCTCCTACAATGAGCAGTTCTTC
>-|TRBV5-1|TRBJ2-1|-
CASSLERADTYNEQFF
TGCGCCAGCAGCTTGGAGCGGGCCGACACCTACAATGAGCAGTTCTTC
>-|TRBV2|TRBJ1-4|-
CASSPGGEKLFF
TGTGCCAGCAGTCCAGGAGGTGAAAAACTGTTTTTT
>TRBD1|TRBV7-2|TRBJ1-2|-
CATDRGLLGGYTF
TGTGCCACGGACAGGGGGCTTCTTGGTGGCTACACCTTC
>TRBD1|TRBV19|TRBJ2-6|-
CASSDRDRSGANVLTF
TGTGCCAGTAGTGACAGGGACAGGTCTGGGGCCAACGTCCTGACTTTC
>-|TRBV5-1|TRBJ2-1|-
CASSLVAGEQFF
TGCGCCAGCAGCTTGGTTGCGGGGGAGCAGTTCTTC
>TRBD2|TRBV10-3|TRBJ2-7|-
CAISLTSGSYEQYF
TGTGCCATCAGCCTGACTAGCGGGAGTTACGAGCAGTACTTC
>TRBD1|TRBV5-1|TRBJ1-1|-
CASTRQGGNTEAFF
TGCGCCAGCACGAGACAGGGAGGGAACACTGAAGCTTTCTTT
>-|TRBV3-1/TRBV3-2|TRBJ1-4|-
CASSQEFSENEKLFF
TGTGCCAGCAGCCAAGAATTCAGCGAGAATGAAAAACTGTTTTTT
>-|TRBV3-1/TRBV3-2|TRBJ1-6|few
CASSQSANSPLHF
TGTGCCAGCAGCCAATCAGCGAATTCACCCCTCCACTTT
>-|TRBV7-2|TRBJ2-5|-
CASSPSSEGWETQYF
TGTGCCAGCAGCCCCTCTAGTGAGGGTTGGGAGACCCAGTACTTC
>-|TRBV6-6|TRBJ2-7|-
CASSGVGEQYF
TGTGCCAGCAGCGGGGTGGGTGAGCAGTACTTC
>TRBD2|TRBV6-5|TRBJ2-1|-
CASKAGEGNEQFF
TGTGCCAGCAAAGCGGGGGAGGGGAATGAGCAGTTCTTC
>-|TRBV6-5|TRBJ1-2|-
CASSSIPNYGYTF
TGTGCCAGCAGTTCTATTCCTAACTATGGCTACACCTTC
>TRBD1|TRBV10-2|TRBJ2-7|few
CASSEGDRALF
TGCGCCAGCAGTGAGGGGGACAGGGCCCTTTTC
>TRBD1|TRBV9|TRBJ2-2|-
CASSVGESGGPGELFF
TGTGCCAGCAGCGTAGGGGAATCAGGGGGACCCGGGGAGCTGTTTTTT
>-|TRBV6-4|TRBJ2-7|few
CASSTQGVYEQYF
TGTGCCAGCAGTACGCAGGGTGTGTACGAGCAGTACTTC
>-|TRBV18|TRBJ2-1|many
CASSLGQNNEQFF
TGTGCCAGCTCACTAGGACAGAACAATGAGCAGTTCTTC
>-|TRBV12-3/TRBV12-4|TRBJ1-4|-
CASYWGGNEKLFF
TGTGCCAGCTACTGGGGGGGTAATGAAAAACTGTTTTTT
>-|TRBV27|TRBJ2-5|-
CASRFRGSETQYF
TGTGCCAGCAGGTTCAGGGGATCGGAGACCCAGTACTTC
>TRBD1|TRBV7-2|TRBJ2-7|-
CASSLGGGSSSYEQYF
TGTGCCAGCAGCTTAGGAGGGGGCTCGAGCTCCTACGAGCAGTACTTC
>-|TRBV7-8|TRBJ1-1|-
CASSLAGGRGSTEAFF
TGTGCCAGCAGCTTAGCGGGGGGACGGGGGTCCACTGAAGCTTTCTTT
>-|TRBV11-2|TRBJ2-7|-
CASKTVRASSYEQYF
TGTGCCAGCAAAACCGTGCGAGCGAGCTCCTACGAGCAGTACTTC
>TRBD1|TRBV19|TRBJ1-5|-
CASSPHQGANQPQHF
TGTGCCAGTAGTCCCCACCAGGGGGCAAATCAGCCCCAGCATTTT
>TRBD1|TRBV28|TRBJ1-1|-
CASHRGVNTEAFF
TGTGCCAGCCACAGGGGGGTGAACACTGAAGCTTTCTTT
>-|TRBV2|TRBJ1-1|-
CASMEGTEAFF
TGTGCCAGCATGGAGGGCACTGAAGCTTTCTTT
>-|TRBV7-2|TRBJ2-7|few
CASSFNRNYEQYF
TGTGCCAGCAGCTTTAACAGGAACTACGAGCAGTACTTC
>-|TRBV29-1|TRBJ2-7|-
CSVGSVTFNRNEQYF
TGCAGCGTTGGGAGTGTTACGTTTAATCGGAACGAGCAGTACTTC
>TRBD1|TRBV5-4|TRBJ1-5|-
CASSLGPGQGDQPQHF
TGTGCCAGCAGCTTGGGCCCCGGACAGGGTGATCAGCCCCAGCATTTT
>-|TRBV6-2/TRBV6-3|TRBJ2-1|-
CASSYIRDSGEQFF
TGTGCCAGCAGTTACATCAGGGACTCCGGTGAGCAGTTCTTC
>TRBD1|TRBV29-1|TRBJ1-6|-
CSVRTGGKGSPLHF
TGCAGCGTTCGGACAGGGGGCAAGGGTTCACCCCTCCACTTT
>TRBD1|TRBV7-9|TRBJ2-5|-
CASRAQGAYETQYF
TGTGCCAGCAGAGCACAGGGGGCTTACGAGACCCAGTACTTC
>-|TRBV6-6|TRBJ2-1|-
CASSYGQGLFF
TGTGCCAGCAGTTACGGCCAGGGCCTGTTCTTC
>TRBD1|TRBV27|TRBJ2-3|-
CASSSYPGQGATDTQYF
TGTGCCAGCAGTTCATACCCGGGTCAGGGGGCGACAGATACGCAGTATTTT
>-|TRBV30|TRBJ1-4|-
CAWSTTTGTTNEKLFF
TGTGCCTGGAGTACCACGACCGGGACAACTAATGAAAAACTGTTTTTT
>TRBD1|TRBV19|TRBJ1-2|-
CASSVGQGARGYTF
TGTGCCAGTAGTGTGGGACAGGGGGCGCGTGGCTACACCTTC
>-|TRBV19|TRBJ2-7|-
CASSSGGGSYEQYF
TGTGCCAGTAGTAGCGGAGGCGGCTCCTACGAGCAGTACTTC
>TRBD1|TRBV11-2|TRBJ1-2|-
CASSSRDRDHGYTF
TGTGCCAGCAGCTCCCGGGACAGGGACCATGGCTACACCTTC
>-|TRBV28|TRBJ2-7|-
CASSRSLGGLGF
TGTGCCAGCAGTCGGTCACTAGGTGGGTTAGGCTTC
>TRBD2|TRBV5-1|TRBJ2-7|once
CASSLTRLAGGAYEQYF
TGCGCCAGCAGCCTGACCCGACTAGCGGGAGGTGCCTACGAGCAGTACTTC
>TRBD1|TRBV5-1|TRBJ2-7|-
CASSSTGVYEQYF
TGCGCCAGCAGCTCTACAGGGGTCTACGAGCAGTACTTC
>TRBD1|TRBV3-1/TRBV3-2|TRBJ1-5|many
CASSQGSQGVNQPQHF
TGTGCCAGCAGCCAAGGTTCACAGGGGGTAAATCAGCCCCAGCATTTT
>-|TRBV5-1|TRBJ2-1|few
CASSLNLGSSYNEQFF
TGCGCCAGCAGCTTGAACCTGGGGAGCTCCTACAATGAGCAGTTCTTC
>TRBD1|TRBV7-9|TRBJ1-6|-
CASSSHDRQGAGSPLHF
TGTGCCAGCAGCTCTCACGACAGACAGGGGGCTGGGTCACCCCTCCACTTT
>-|TRBV6-5|TRBJ1-4|-
CASASGWTNEKLFF
TGTGCCAGCGCGTCGGGGTGGACTAATGAAAAACTGTTTTTT
>-|TRBV7-2|TRBJ2-1|-
CASSLDPGVGSYNEQFF
TGTGCCAGCAGCTTAGACCCAGGGGTCGGGTCCTACAATGAGCAGTTCTTC
>-|TRBV5-6|TRBJ2-1|-
CASSLLMLDSYNEQFF
TGTGCCAGCAGCTTATTGATGTTAGATTCCTACAATGAGCAGTTCTTC
>-|TRBV25-1|TRBJ1-2|once
CASSEAALGLHGYTF
TGTGCCAGCAGTGAGGCGGCACTGGGACTACATGGCTACACCTTC